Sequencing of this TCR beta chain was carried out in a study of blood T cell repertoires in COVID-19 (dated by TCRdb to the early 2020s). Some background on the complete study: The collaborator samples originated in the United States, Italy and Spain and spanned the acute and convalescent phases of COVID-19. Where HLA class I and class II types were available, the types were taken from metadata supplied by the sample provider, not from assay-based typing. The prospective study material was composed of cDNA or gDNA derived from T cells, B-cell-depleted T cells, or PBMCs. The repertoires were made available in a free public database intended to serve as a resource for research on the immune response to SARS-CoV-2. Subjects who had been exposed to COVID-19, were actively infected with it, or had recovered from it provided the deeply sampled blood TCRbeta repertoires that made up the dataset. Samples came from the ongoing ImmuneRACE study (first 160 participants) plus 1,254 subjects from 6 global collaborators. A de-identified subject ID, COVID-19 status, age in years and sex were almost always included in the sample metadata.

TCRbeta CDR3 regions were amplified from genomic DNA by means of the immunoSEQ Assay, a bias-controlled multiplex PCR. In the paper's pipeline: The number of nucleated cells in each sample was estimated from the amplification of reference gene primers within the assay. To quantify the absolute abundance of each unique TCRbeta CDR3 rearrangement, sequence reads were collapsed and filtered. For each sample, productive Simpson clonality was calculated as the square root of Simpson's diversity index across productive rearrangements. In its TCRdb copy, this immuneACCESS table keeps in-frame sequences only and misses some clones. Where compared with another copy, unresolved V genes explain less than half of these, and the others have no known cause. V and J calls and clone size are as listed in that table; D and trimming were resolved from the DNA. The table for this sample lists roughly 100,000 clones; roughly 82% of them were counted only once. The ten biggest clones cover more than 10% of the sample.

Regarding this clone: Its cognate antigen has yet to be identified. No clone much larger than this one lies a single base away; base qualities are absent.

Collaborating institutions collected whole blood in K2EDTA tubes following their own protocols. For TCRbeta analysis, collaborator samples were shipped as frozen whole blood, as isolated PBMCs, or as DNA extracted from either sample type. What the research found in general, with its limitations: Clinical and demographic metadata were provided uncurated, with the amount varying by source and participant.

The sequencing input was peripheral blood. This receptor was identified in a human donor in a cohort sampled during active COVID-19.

The nucleotide sequence is TGTGCCAGCGGGGAAGGGAGCTACTATGGCTACACCTTC. Its protein is CASGEGSYYGYTF. The rearranged chain carries TRBV6-4 and TRBJ1-2; the D gene is unclear. The CDR3, from cysteine to phenylalanine, totals 13 residues. Only CDR3 DNA remains: 39 bases, in frame from the first base. The germline V gene yields MRHNA for CDR1 and SNTAGT for CDR2. V is pared back by 8 bases and J by 3 bases, with 13 bases lying between the germline termini.